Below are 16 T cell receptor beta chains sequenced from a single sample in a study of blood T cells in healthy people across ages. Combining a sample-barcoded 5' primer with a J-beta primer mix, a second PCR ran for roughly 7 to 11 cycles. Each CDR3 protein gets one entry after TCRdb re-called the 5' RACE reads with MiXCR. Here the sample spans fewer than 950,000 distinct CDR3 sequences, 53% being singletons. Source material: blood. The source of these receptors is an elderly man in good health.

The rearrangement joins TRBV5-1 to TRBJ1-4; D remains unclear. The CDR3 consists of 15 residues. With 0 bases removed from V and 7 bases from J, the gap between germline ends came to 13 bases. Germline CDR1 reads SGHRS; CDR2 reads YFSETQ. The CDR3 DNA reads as TGCGCCAGCAGCTTGGACGGGTTTGGAGGTGAAAAACTGTTTTTT. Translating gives CASSLDGFGGEKLFF.

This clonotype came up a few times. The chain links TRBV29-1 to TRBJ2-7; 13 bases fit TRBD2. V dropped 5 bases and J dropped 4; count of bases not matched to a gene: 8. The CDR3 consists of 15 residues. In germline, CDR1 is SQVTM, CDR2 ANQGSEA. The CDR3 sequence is CSVHGTSGTSYEQYF. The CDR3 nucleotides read TGCAGCGTTCACGGGACTAGCGGGACGTCTTACGAGCAGTACTTC.

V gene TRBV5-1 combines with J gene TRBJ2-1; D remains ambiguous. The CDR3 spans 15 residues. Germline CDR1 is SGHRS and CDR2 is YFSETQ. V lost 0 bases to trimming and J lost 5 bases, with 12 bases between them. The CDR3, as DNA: TGCGCCAGCAGCTTGGCCCTTGCTGTGGACAATGAGCAGTTCTTC. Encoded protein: CASSLALAVDNEQFF.

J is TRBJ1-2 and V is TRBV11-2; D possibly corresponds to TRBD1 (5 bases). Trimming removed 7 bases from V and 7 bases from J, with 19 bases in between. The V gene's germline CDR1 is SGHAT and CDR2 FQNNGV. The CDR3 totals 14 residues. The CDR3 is CASTPGGGFAGYTF. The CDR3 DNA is TGTGCCAGCACCCCGGGGGGAGGGTTCGCTGGCTACACCTTC.

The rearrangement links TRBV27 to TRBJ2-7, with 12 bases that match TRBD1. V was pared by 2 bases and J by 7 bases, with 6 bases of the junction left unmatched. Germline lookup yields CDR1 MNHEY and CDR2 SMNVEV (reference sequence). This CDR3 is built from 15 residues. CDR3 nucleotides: TGTGCCAGCAGTTTAAGGGGACAGGGGGCCTGGGAGCAGTACTTC. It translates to CASSLRGQGAWEQYF.

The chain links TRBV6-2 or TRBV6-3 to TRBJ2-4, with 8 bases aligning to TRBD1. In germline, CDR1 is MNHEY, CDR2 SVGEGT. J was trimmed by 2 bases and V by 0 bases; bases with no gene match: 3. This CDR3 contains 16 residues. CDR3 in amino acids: CASSYSRTGTKNIQYF. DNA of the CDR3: TGTGCCAGCAGTTACTCTAGGACAGGGACCAAAAACATTCAGTACTTC.

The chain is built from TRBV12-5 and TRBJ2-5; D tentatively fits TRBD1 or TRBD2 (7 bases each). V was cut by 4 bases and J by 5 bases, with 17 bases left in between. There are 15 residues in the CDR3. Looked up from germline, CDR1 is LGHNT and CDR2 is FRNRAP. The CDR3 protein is CASGWASGGAETQYF. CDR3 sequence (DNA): TGTGCTAGTGGTTGGGCCTCAGGGGGGGCCGAGACCCAGTACTTC.

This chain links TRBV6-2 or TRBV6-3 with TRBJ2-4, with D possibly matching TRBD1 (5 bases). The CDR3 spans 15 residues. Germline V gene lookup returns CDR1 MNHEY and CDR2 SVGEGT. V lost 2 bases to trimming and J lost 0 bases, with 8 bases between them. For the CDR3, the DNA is TGTGCCAGCAGTTACGCAGGGCTAGCCAAAAACATTCAGTACTTC. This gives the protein CASSYAGLAKNIQYF.

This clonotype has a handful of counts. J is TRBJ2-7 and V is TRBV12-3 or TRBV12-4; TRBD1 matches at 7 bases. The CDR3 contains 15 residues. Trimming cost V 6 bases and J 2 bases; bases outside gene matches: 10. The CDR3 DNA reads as TGTGCCAGCAGCCTGGGACAGAAAGGGGCCTACGAGCAGTACTTC. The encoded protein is CASSLGQKGAYEQYF.

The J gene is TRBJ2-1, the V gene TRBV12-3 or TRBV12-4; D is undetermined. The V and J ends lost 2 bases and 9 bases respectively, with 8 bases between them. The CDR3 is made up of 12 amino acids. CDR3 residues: CASSLWPSEQFF. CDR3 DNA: TGTGCCAGCAGTTTATGGCCCAGTGAGCAGTTCTTC.

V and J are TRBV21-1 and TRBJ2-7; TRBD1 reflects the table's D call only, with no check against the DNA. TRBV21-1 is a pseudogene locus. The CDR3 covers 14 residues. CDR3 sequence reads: CASSKGKGPYEQYF. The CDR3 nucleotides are TGTGCCAGCAGCAAGGGGAAGGGACCCTACGAGCAGTACTTC.

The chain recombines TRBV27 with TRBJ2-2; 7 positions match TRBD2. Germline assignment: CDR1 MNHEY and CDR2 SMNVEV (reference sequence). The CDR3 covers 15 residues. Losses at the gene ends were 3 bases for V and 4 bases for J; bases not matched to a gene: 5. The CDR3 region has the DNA TGTGCCAGCAGTTTGTCGTCTAGCGGCACCGGGGAGCTGTTTTTT. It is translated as CASSLSSSGTGELFF.

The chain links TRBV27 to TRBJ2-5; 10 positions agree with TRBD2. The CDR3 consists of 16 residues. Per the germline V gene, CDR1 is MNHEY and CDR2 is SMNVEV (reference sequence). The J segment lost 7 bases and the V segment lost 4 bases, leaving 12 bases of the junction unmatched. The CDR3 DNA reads TGTGCCAGCAGTTCTCTGACTAGCGGGTTCTCGGGGACCCAGTACTTC. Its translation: CASSSLTSGFSGTQYF.

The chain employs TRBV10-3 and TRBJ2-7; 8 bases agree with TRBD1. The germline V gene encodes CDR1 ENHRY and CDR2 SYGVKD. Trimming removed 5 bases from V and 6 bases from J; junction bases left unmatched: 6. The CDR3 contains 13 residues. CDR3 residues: CAISQGAYGEQYF. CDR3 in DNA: TGTGCCATCAGTCAGGGGGCGTATGGCGAGCAGTACTTC.

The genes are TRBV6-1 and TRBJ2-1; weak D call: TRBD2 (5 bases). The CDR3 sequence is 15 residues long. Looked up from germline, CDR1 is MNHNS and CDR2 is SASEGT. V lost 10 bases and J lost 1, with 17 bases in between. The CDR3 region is CAISPGINSYNEQFF. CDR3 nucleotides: TGTGCCATAAGCCCCGGGATAAATTCCTACAATGAGCAGTTCTTC.

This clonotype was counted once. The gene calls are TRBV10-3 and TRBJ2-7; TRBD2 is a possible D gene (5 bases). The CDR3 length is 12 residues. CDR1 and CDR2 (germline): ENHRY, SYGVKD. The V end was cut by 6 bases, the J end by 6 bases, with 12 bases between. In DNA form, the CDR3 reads TGTGCCATCAGCCTACCGGCGGGCGAGCAGTACTTC. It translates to CAISLPAGEQYF.